The clone carrying this T cell receptor (beta chain) has only a few counts. Its matching antigen is unknown. The data originate from a study of spatial heterogeneity in lung cancer. Looking at the study overall: The donors comprised around 72 untreated early-stage non-small cell lung cancer patients. Each distinct TCR and UMI combination averaged more than ten appearances in raw reads. Study-level points and caveats: At resection, ubiquitous expanded tumor TCRs appeared in blood more than at follow-up.

The presence of a unique molecular identifier marked each TCR cDNA molecule. TCRdb redid the calling of the 5' RACE reads with MiXCR, one entry per CDR3 protein. Counted here are 20,000 to 30,000 distinct CDR3 sequences, 8% to 10% occurring once; the ten biggest clones make up 20% to 25%. The time point: blood at routine non-recurrence follow-up after resection. Sequencing was performed on PBMCs, taken at follow-up. The TCR sequence derives from a male donor with early-stage non-small cell lung cancer.

CDR3 loop: CAWSWSNGWMNTEAFF. The CDR3, as DNA: TGTGCCTGGAGTTGGTCTAACGGCTGGATGAACACTGAAGCTTTCTTT. The chain recombines TRBV30 with TRBJ1-1; D gene uncertain. Trimming pared 2 bases from V and 0 bases from J, leaving 16 bases between. CDR1 is GTSNPN, CDR2 SVGIG, per germline (reference sequence). This CDR3 contains 16 residues.